The 25 T cell receptor beta chains below come from one sample, sequenced in a study of T cell responses to AZD1222 COVID-19 vaccine. Sequencing used immunoSEQ multiplex PCR; TCRdb keeps in-frame clones, though not all of them. The sample includes 80,000 or so clones, approximately 83% of them seen just once. Sample: peripheral blood, taken 28 days after the second AZD1222 dose. The receptor set was obtained from an adult who received the AZD1222 COVID-19 vaccine.

The chain links TRBV2 to TRBJ2-7; 10 nucleotides align to TRBD1. Germline V gives CDR1 SNHLY, CDR2 FYNNEI. Trimming took 5 bases from V and 4 from J; bases not matched to a gene: 11. The length of the CDR3 is 16 residues. The CDR3 DNA sequence: TGTGCCAGCAGTTTTACCACGACAGGGGGCAGTTACGAGCAGTACTTC. The encoded protein is CASSFTTTGGSYEQYF.

The rearrangement links TRBV7-6 to TRBJ1-1; no reliable D call. CDR1 SGHVS and CDR2 FNYEAQ come from the germline V gene. The V gene lost 3 bases and the J gene lost 0 bases, with 11 bases spanning the gap. The CDR3 is 15 amino acids. CDR3 loop: CASSFSTYLNTEAFF. The DNA of the CDR3 is TGTGCCAGCAGCTTCTCGACCTATCTGAACACTGAAGCTTTCTTT.

This sequence joins TRBV5-1 and TRBJ2-7, with a weak D call TRBD1 (5 bases). CDR3 length: 15 amino acids. The germline V gene encodes CDR1 SGHRS and CDR2 YFSETQ. The V end was cut by 0 bases, the J end by 5 bases, with 15 bases between. The CDR3 coding sequence is TGCGCCAGCAGCTTGGTGGGCCAGGGTCCCCACGAGCAGTACTTC. Amino acids: CASSLVGQGPHEQYF.

The chain combines TRBV28 with TRBJ2-2; D remains unclear. Trimming took off 2 bases at V and 7 bases at J, with 14 bases between the two ends. This CDR3 comprises 15 residues. Germline values: CDR1 MDHEN, CDR2 SYDVKM. In DNA form, the CDR3 reads TGTGCCAGCAGTTTAAGGATTCCTCTGCGCGGGGAGCTGTTTTTT. It translates to CASSLRIPLRGELFF.

The chain links TRBV5-4 to TRBJ1-2, with 7 bases identical to TRBD1. CDR1 is SGHNT, CDR2 YYREEE, per germline (reference sequence). The CDR3 totals 13 residues. Losses at the gene ends were 2 bases for V and 6 bases for J; bases not matched to a gene: 4. CDR3 DNA sequence: TGTGCCAGCAGCTTACAGGGGAGGAATGGCTACACCTTC. Translation: CASSLQGRNGYTF.

The chain uses TRBV6-5 and TRBJ1-5, with D tentatively TRBD1 (5 bases). Germline CDR1 reads MNHEY; CDR2 reads SVGAGI. Trimming cost V 2 bases and J 2 bases, with 13 bases left between them. This CDR3 is 16 amino acids long. In nucleotides, the CDR3 is TGTGCCAGCAGTTACCGCGGTTCGGGGGGCAATCAGCCCCAGCATTTT. This codes for CASSYRGSGGNQPQHF.

CDR3 in DNA: TGCGCCAGCAGCACAACGGGGCCTAACAATGAGCAGTTCTTC. It translates to CASSTTGPNNEQFF. The chain combines TRBV5-1 with TRBJ2-1, with D tentatively TRBD1 or TRBD2 (5 bases each). Germline-derived CDR1 and CDR2 are SGHRS and YFSETQ. The CDR3 sequence is 14 residues long. V lost 4 bases, J lost 5 bases, and 13 bases lay in between. The full variable domain, with the rest looked up from reference TRBV5-1 and TRBJ2-1, is KAGVTQTPRYLIKTRGQQVTLSCSPISGHRSVSWYQQTPGQGLQFLFEYFSETQRNKGNFPGRFSGRQFSNSRSEMNVSTLELGDSALYLCASSTTGPNNEQFFGPGTRLTVL.

The J gene is TRBJ1-5, the V gene TRBV5-6, with unresolved D. V was shortened by 5 bases and J by 5 bases, with 17 bases between the two germline ends. CDR3 size: 15 residues. Germline V CDR1 and CDR2: SGHDT, YYEEEE. CDR3 bases: TGTGCCAGCAGTCCATCGGGCTGGGCGGATCAGCCCCAGCATTTT. Amino acids: CASSPSGWADQPQHF.

The V call is TRBV19, the J call TRBJ1-4; no clear D. Germline CDR1 LNHDA, CDR2 SQIVND (reference sequence). The V and J ends lost 5 bases and 6 bases respectively, with 13 bases between them. The CDR3 contains 14 residues. CDR3 loop: CASSSRDEDEKLFF. In DNA form, the CDR3 reads TGTGCCAGTAGTTCGAGGGATGAAGATGAAAAACTGTTTTTT.

The J gene is TRBJ1-4, the V gene TRBV28; a possible D gene is TRBD1 (5 bases). Germline V lookup: CDR1 MDHEN, CDR2 SYDVKM. The V end lost 7 bases, the J end lost 7 bases, and 19 bases lay between the germline ends. CDR3 size: 15 residues. In nucleotides, the CDR3 is TGTGCCAGCACTCCCATGGGGACCCTAACTGAAAAACTGTTTTTT. Encoded protein: CASTPMGTLTEKLFF.

This sequence joins TRBV5-6 and TRBJ2-5; D might be TRBD2 (5 bases). Trimming took 0 bases from V and 8 from J, leaving 8 bases between them. The CDR3 runs 12 residues. Per the germline V gene, CDR1 is SGHDT and CDR2 is YYEEEE. The CDR3 DNA reads TGTGCCAGCAGCTTGGTGAGGGCAACCCAGTACTTC. This encodes CASSLVRATQYF.

This sequence joins TRBV11-1 and TRBJ2-1, with 7 bases that match TRBD1. The CDR3 spans 16 residues. The V gene's germline CDR1 is SGHAT and CDR2 FQDESV (reference sequence). The ends lost 3 bases at V and 5 bases at J; junction bases unmatched: 10. This chain's CDR3 is CASSFKPGQPDNEQFF. Here the CDR3 DNA reads TGTGCCAGCAGCTTTAAACCGGGACAGCCCGACAATGAGCAGTTCTTC.

The chain is built from TRBV7-6 and TRBJ2-1, with 9 positions matching TRBD2. The germline CDR1 and CDR2 sequences are SGHVS and FNYEAQ. The V gene end was trimmed by 5 bases and the J gene end by 3 bases; junction bases not matched to a gene: 14. The CDR3 is 18 amino acids. This chain's CDR3 is CASSISGGFFGYYNEQFF. For the CDR3, the DNA is TGTGCCAGCAGCATTAGCGGGGGTTTCTTTGGGTACTACAATGAGCAGTTCTTC.

Only a few counts were recorded for this clone. This chain links TRBV2 with TRBJ1-4; D remains ambiguous. Germline CDR1 and CDR2: SNHLY and FYNNEI. Trimming removed 3 bases at V and 0 bases at J, with 8 bases between. The length of the CDR3 is 15 residues. The CDR3 nucleotides are TGTGCCAGCAGTGACAGACCTGCAACTAATGAAAAACTGTTTTTT. Amino acid sequence: CASSDRPATNEKLFF.

V gene TRBV19 combines with J gene TRBJ2-1; 10 bases match TRBD2. Germline CDR1 is LNHDA and CDR2 is SQIVND (reference sequence). V was clipped by 7 bases and J by 9 bases; unmatched bases: 12. The CDR3 contains 15 residues. CDR3 in DNA: TGTGCCAGTACGGCGAGCGGGGGGGCCCCAGGTGAGCAGTTCTTC. Its protein product is CASTASGGAPGEQFF.

The chain is built from TRBV11-3 and TRBJ2-1; 7 bases fit TRBD1. The CDR3 consists of 16 residues. Germline lookup yields CDR1 SGHNT and CDR2 YENEEA. Unmatched junction bases numbered 11, after V lost 5 bases and J lost 4 bases. The CDR3 loop is CASSPKHGQVYNEQFF. CDR3 sequence (DNA): TGTGCCAGCAGCCCAAAGCATGGACAGGTTTACAATGAGCAGTTCTTC.

The rearrangement uses TRBV5-1 and TRBJ1-1, with D perhaps matching TRBD1 (5 bases). V dropped 4 bases and J dropped 4 bases, with 14 bases sitting between them. This CDR3 spans 14 amino acids. Germline V gene data show CDR1 as SGHRS and CDR2 as YFSETQ. DNA for the CDR3: TGCGCCAGCAGCCTCCACGTTGGGACCACTGAAGCTTTCTTT. Amino acids: CASSLHVGTTEAFF.

This chain joins TRBV6-1 and TRBJ2-7; D tentatively reads TRBD1 or TRBD2 (6 bases each). Trimming pared 2 bases from V and 1 base from J, leaving 15 bases between. The germline CDR1 and CDR2 sequences are MNHNS and SASEGT. CDR3 length: 16 amino acids. The CDR3 nucleotides are TGTGCCAGCAGTGAAAGAGGAGGGGACATATCCTACGAGCAGTACTTC. Amino acids: CASSERGGDISYEQYF.

The V and J genes are TRBV7-9 and TRBJ1-2; 7 bases agree with TRBD1. CDR1 SEHNR and CDR2 FQNEAQ come from the germline V gene (reference sequence). The CDR3 totals 16 residues. With 2 bases clipped from V and 6 bases from J, the junction kept 12 bases outside the gene matches. The CDR3 sequence: CASSLIRGTYFDGYTF. In DNA form, the CDR3 reads TGTGCCAGCAGCTTAATCAGGGGGACATATTTCGATGGCTACACCTTC.

This clone came up once. The chain employs TRBV6-5 and TRBJ2-3, with TRBD1 identical over 12 bases. CDR1 is MNHEY, CDR2 SVGAGI, per germline. The CDR3 has 14 amino acids. The junction had 5 bases not matched to a gene; V was cut back by 7 bases and J by 6 bases. CDR3 DNA sequence: TGTGCCAGCATCAGGGACAGGGGGCGCGATACGCAGTATTTT. This encodes CASIRDRGRDTQYF.

The chain couples TRBV24-1 to TRBJ1-1; D gene uncertain. The CDR3 extends over 14 amino acids. V was shortened by 8 bases and J by 2 bases, with 14 bases between the two germline ends. Per germline, CDR1 KGHDR and CDR2 SFDVKD. The CDR3 here is CATNHGSDNTEAFF. CDR3 in DNA: TGTGCCACCAACCATGGGTCAGATAACACTGAAGCTTTCTTT.

This clone appeared once. V usage is TRBV5-4 and J usage is TRBJ2-1, with D unclear. The CDR3 has 13 residues. The germline CDR1 and CDR2 sequences are SGHNT and YYREEE (reference sequence). The V end lost 1 base, the J end lost 7 bases, and 9 bases lay between the germline ends. The DNA for the CDR3 is TGTGCCAGCAGCTTGTCGACGACAAATGAGCAGTTCTTC. Amino acids: CASSLSTTNEQFF.

CDR3 residues: CASSLTTNEQFF. Here the CDR3 DNA reads TGTGCCAGTAGCTTGACTACTAATGAGCAGTTCTTC. The gene calls are TRBV19 and TRBJ2-1; tentatively, D is TRBD2 (5 bases). The germline V gene has CDR1 LNHDA and CDR2 SQIVND (reference sequence). The CDR3 spans 12 residues. V lost 6 bases to trimming and J lost 7 bases, with 10 bases between them.

The chain joins TRBV7-8 to TRBJ1-2, with a weak D call TRBD1 (5 bases). Germline loops: CDR1 SGHVS, CDR2 FQNEAQ. The CDR3 runs 16 residues. V lost 5 bases and J 5 bases, leaving 21 bases between the germline ends. In nucleotides, the CDR3 is TGTGCCAGCAGCCCCCCAGATTGGGGGGTAGGGTATGGCTACACCTTC. Translating gives CASSPPDWGVGYGYTF.

This chain joins TRBV7-8 and TRBJ2-7; D is possibly TRBD2 (6 bases). Germline V gene data show CDR1 as SGHVS and CDR2 as FQNEAQ. There are 18 residues in the CDR3. With 5 bases removed from V and 0 bases from J, the gap between germline ends came to 23 bases. CDR3 in DNA: TGTGCCAGCAGCGCGAGCAGGGTGGTCTTGACTAGCTCCTACGAGCAGTACTTC. Translating gives CASSASRVVLTSSYEQYF. The variable domain in full, with the rest retrieved from reference TRBV7-8 and TRBJ2-7, is GAGVSQSPRYKVAKRGQDVALRCDPISGHVSLFWYQQALGQGPEFLTYFQNEAQLDKSGLPSDRFFAERPEGSVSTLKIQRTQQEDSAVYLCASSASRVVLTSSYEQYFGPGTRLTVT.